Listed here are 7 T cell receptor beta chains from one sample, sequenced in a study of OX40 agonist ivuxolimab in advanced cancers. TCRdb keeps only in-frame clones here, not all; method: immunoSEQ multiplex PCR. The table has some 100,000 clones, around four fifths seen once. Specimen: CD4+ or CD8+ T cells sorted from blood, collected in a trial of the OX40 agonist ivuxolimab. The receptors were gathered from an adult with an advanced solid tumor such as melanoma, head and neck, liver or kidney cancer.

The J gene is TRBJ2-2, the V gene TRBV5-6, with D unresolved. The V and J ends lost 4 bases and 1 base respectively, with 8 bases between them. This CDR3 comprises 14 residues. Looked up from germline, CDR1 is SGHDT and CDR2 is YYEEEE. In nucleotides, the CDR3 is TGTGCCAGCAGCCCTTCCTGGAACACCGGGGAGCTGTTTTTT. Its translation: CASSPSWNTGELFF.

The V gene is TRBV4-2, the J gene TRBJ2-2; tentatively, D is TRBD1 or TRBD2 (6 bases each). CDR1 is LGHNA and CDR2 is YNFKEQ in the germline V gene. Trimming cost V 0 bases and J 2 bases, with 10 bases left between them. The CDR3 loop spans 16 amino acids. The CDR3 is CASSQDWGANTGELFF. CDR3 coding DNA: TGTGCCAGCAGCCAAGATTGGGGGGCAAACACCGGGGAGCTGTTTTTT.

The chain recombines TRBV11-2 with TRBJ2-1, with a possible D match to TRBD2 (6 bases). The CDR3 is made up of 16 amino acids. Germline CDR1 is SGHAT and CDR2 is FQNNGV. Trimming took off 2 bases at V and 9 bases at J, with 20 bases between the two ends. The CDR3 here is CASSLRSGDRFTEQFF. In DNA, the CDR3 is TGTGCCAGCAGCTTAAGGTCGGGGGACCGATTTACTGAGCAGTTCTTC. The full variable domain, completed using reference TRBV11-2 and TRBJ2-1, is EAGVAQSPRYKIIEKRQSVAFWCNPISGHATLYWYQQILGQGPKLLIQFQNNGVVDDSQLPKDRFSAERLKGVDSTLKIQPAKLEDSAVYLCASSLRSGDRFTEQFFGPGTRLTVL.

This clone was counted once. CDR3 residues: CASSSRLAGEETQYF. The CDR3 coding sequence is TGTGCCAGCAGCTCAAGACTAGCGGGGGAGGAGACCCAGTACTTC. V and J are TRBV11-1 and TRBJ2-5; 12 bases are shared with TRBD2. The CDR3 loop spans 15 amino acids. The germline V gene encodes CDR1 SGHAT and CDR2 FQDESV (reference sequence). J was trimmed by 5 bases and V by 4 bases; bases with no gene match: 5.

The chain uses TRBV6-6 and TRBJ1-5, with D maybe TRBD1 (5 bases). Trimming removed 0 bases at V and 0 bases at J, with 9 bases between. The CDR3 is 16 residues long. The germline V gene has CDR1 MNHNY and CDR2 SVGAGI (reference sequence). The CDR3 region is CASSYSQGVSNQPQHF. CDR3 DNA: TGTGCCAGCAGTTACTCTCAGGGAGTTAGCAATCAGCCCCAGCATTTT.

This chain uses TRBV11-2 with TRBJ1-3; D unresolved. The CDR3 is made up of 12 amino acids. CDR1 is SGHAT and CDR2 is FQNNGV in the germline V gene. The V and J ends lost 3 bases and 7 bases respectively, with 7 bases between them. In DNA, the CDR3 is TGTGCCAGCAGCTTGATGAGGAACACCATATATTTT. Its translation: CASSLMRNTIYF.

This sequence joins TRBV7-8 and TRBJ2-2; D may correspond to TRBD1 or TRBD2 (5 bases each). Germline CDR1 reads SGHVS; CDR2 reads FQNEAQ. The CDR3 runs to 15 residues. The ends were cut back, 5 bases at V and 6 bases at J, with 16 bases in the middle. The CDR3 nucleotides are TGTGCCAGCAGCCTCCGGGGCTCCATTGCCGGGGAGCTGTTTTTT. It specifies CASSLRGSIAGELFF.